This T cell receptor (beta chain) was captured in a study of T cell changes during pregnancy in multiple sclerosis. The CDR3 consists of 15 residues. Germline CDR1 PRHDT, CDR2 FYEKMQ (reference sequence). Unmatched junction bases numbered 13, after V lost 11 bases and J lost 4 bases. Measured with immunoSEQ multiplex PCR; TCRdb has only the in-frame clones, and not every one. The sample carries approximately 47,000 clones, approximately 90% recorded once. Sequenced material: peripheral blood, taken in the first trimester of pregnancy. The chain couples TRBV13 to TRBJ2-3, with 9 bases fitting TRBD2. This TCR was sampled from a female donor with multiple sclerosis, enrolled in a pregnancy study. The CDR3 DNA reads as TGTGCCCAGAGTTCGCGGGGGGGTGGGGCAGATACGCAGTATTTT. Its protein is CAQSSRGGGADTQYF.